Shown below are 3 T cell receptor beta chains from a single sample sequenced in a study of cytomegalovirus exposure and HLA in healthy donors. The PCR made use of 60 Vbeta and 13 Jbeta primers. Clones were read by immunoSEQ multiplex PCR, and TCRdb kept only the in-frame ones, dropping some. The data hold about 160,000 clones, with around 84% observed a single time. Sequencing was carried out using PBMCs. These receptor sequences come from a woman aged 40-49 years in good health and CMV-seronegative.

The chain joins TRBV4-1 to TRBJ2-6; a weak D match, TRBD2 (7 bases). The CDR3 length is 17 residues. Germline CDR1 reads MGHRA; CDR2 reads YSYEKL. V was cut by 2 bases and J by 4 bases, with 15 bases left in between. The CDR3 DNA follows: TGCGCCAGCAGCCAAACGGAGGGGGGGGGCGGGGCCAACGTCCTGACTTTC. It is translated as CASSQTEGGGGANVLTF.

The rearrangement joins TRBV6-5 to TRBJ1-2; D call uncertain. V gave up 4 bases and J gave up 8 bases, with 20 bases separating them. Germline loops: CDR1 MNHEY, CDR2 SVGAGI. The CDR3 runs to 15 residues. CDR3 protein: CASSSTTPGPGGYTF. The CDR3 nucleotides read TGTGCCAGCAGTTCTACGACTCCTGGGCCGGGAGGCTACACCTTC.

The DNA for the CDR3 is TGTGCCAGCAGACGAGGGCTAGCGGGATACAATGAGCAGTTCTTC. Translated, it gives CASRRGLAGYNEQFF. The genes are TRBV7-2 and TRBJ2-1; TRBD2 agrees at 9 bases. The CDR3 is made up of 15 amino acids. CDR1 SGHTA and CDR2 FQGNSA come from the germline V gene. V was pared by 6 bases and J by 4 bases, with 7 bases of the junction left unmatched.